The next 10 T cell receptor beta chains were all read from a single sample in a study of T cells in Graves' hyperthyroidism and ophthalmopathy. Researchers took RNA transcripts and amplified the TCR beta CDR3 regions from them. The HTBI primer set served for first-round RT-PCR of the TCR CDR3. MiXCR, applied by TCRdb to the multiplex PCR reads, yields one record per CDR3 protein. The table has about 600,000 distinct CDR3 sequences, about a sixth seen once. Sequencing input: blood. These receptors all stem from a woman between 40 and 50 years old with Graves' ophthalmopathy.

This clonotype appeared many times. The V gene is TRBV11-2, the J gene TRBJ2-1; 10 nucleotides match TRBD2. Germline-derived CDR1 and CDR2 are SGHAT and FQNNGV. Trimming took 5 bases from V and 8 from J; bases not matched to a gene: 6. The CDR3 sequence is 14 residues long. CDR3 protein: CASSNGLADYEQFF. The CDR3 DNA sequence: TGTGCCAGCAGCAACGGACTAGCGGACTATGAGCAGTTCTTC. Supplemented by reference TRBV11-2 and TRBJ2-1, the full variable domain reads EAGVAQSPRYKIIEKRQSVAFWCNPISGHATLYWYQQILGQGPKLLIQFQNNGVVDDSQLPKDRFSAERLKGVDSTLKIQPAKLEDSAVYLCASSNGLADYEQFFGPGTRLTVL.

Points on this clonotype: A much larger clone sits a single nucleotide away, making a read error possible. This chain uses TRBV29-1 with TRBJ2-3; 8 nucleotides agree with TRBD2. CDR3 length: 15 residues. The germline CDR1 and CDR2 sequences are SQVTM and ANQGSEA. Trimming at V came to 6 bases and at J to 5 bases, leaving 13 bases not matched to a gene. The DNA of the CDR3 is TGCAGCGTAGCCCGACAAGCGGGAGATGGAGATACGCAGTATTTT. Translating gives CSVARQAGDGDTQYF.

The chain employs TRBV20-1 and TRBJ2-7, with D perhaps TRBD1 (6 bases). Germline V gene lookup returns CDR1 DFQATT and CDR2 SNEGSKA (reference sequence). The V gene lost 3 bases and the J gene lost 7 bases, with 16 bases spanning the gap. The CDR3 consists of 13 residues. The CDR3 DNA sequence: TGCAGTGCTAGTAAAGGGACACCCGGGGAGCAGTACTTC. Amino acid sequence: CSASKGTPGEQYF.

This clonotype was seen repeatedly, ten times or more. The V call is TRBV18, the J call TRBJ1-1; tentative D call: TRBD1 (6 bases). V shed 3 bases and J shed 11 bases, with 13 bases lying between them. Per germline, CDR1 KGHSH and CDR2 LQKENI. This CDR3 has 12 residues. The CDR3 sequence: CASSPDSHEAFF. In DNA form, the CDR3 reads TGTGCCAGCTCACCGGACAGCCACGAGGCTTTCTTT.

This clonotype was counted a few times. The CDR3 coding sequence is TGTGCCAGCAGTGAACTCATCTTGGGCGAGCAGTACTTC. It codes for CASSELILGEQYF. The V call is TRBV25-1, the J call TRBJ2-7; the D is unclear. The CDR3 spans 13 residues. Germline V CDR1 and CDR2: MGHDK, SYGVNS. The germline V and J ends were trimmed by 2 bases and 6 bases, with 11 bases remaining between them.

This clonotype was counted a few times. The chain recombines TRBV29-1 with TRBJ2-3; D not resolved. Germline V CDR1 and CDR2: SQVTM, ANQGSEA. Trimming shortened V by 5 bases and J by 6 bases, and 9 bases separated the two germline ends. This CDR3 contains 11 residues. This chain's CDR3 is CSVRATDTQYF. CDR3 bases: TGCAGCGTTAGGGCCACGGATACGCAGTATTTT.

In this sample, this clonotype turned up many times. The CDR3 region has the DNA TGTGCCAGCAGGAGAGGGTTAGCGGGATGGTGGACAGATACGCAGTATTTT. It codes for CASRRGLAGWWTDTQYF. The V gene is TRBV28, the J gene TRBJ2-3, with TRBD2 matching 8 bases. The CDR3 totals 17 residues. The J segment lost 3 bases and the V segment lost 6 bases, leaving 14 bases of the junction unmatched. Germline values: CDR1 MDHEN, CDR2 SYDVKM.

This clonotype was counted many times. CDR3 coding DNA: TGTGCCAGCAGCTTGGGGACAGGGACGGGTACTGAGCAGTTCTTC. It specifies CASSLGTGTGTEQFF. The gene calls are TRBV5-5 and TRBJ2-1, with 8 bases fitting TRBD1. The junction had 8 bases not matched to a gene; V was cut back by 0 bases and J by 9 bases. Germline CDR1 SGHKS, CDR2 YYEKEE (reference sequence). CDR3 length: 15 residues.

This clonotype appeared a few times. V gene TRBV3-1 combines with J gene TRBJ1-2; no firm D call. The CDR3 runs to 12 residues. In germline, CDR1 is LGHDT, CDR2 YNNKEL (reference sequence). Between the trimmed V and J ends, which lost 4 bases and 4 bases, there was a span of 7 bases. CDR3 amino acids: CASSPGLYGYTF. The CDR3 DNA reads as TGTGCCAGCAGCCCCGGACTCTATGGCTACACCTTC.

Ten or more counts support this clonotype. V usage is TRBV2 and J usage is TRBJ1-1, with 7 bases fitting TRBD1. Germline CDR1 SNHLY, CDR2 FYNNEI. This CDR3 has 15 residues. Losses at the gene ends were 6 bases for V and 0 bases for J; bases not matched to a gene: 7. The CDR3 sequence: CASRLDRVVNTEAFF. As DNA, the CDR3 is TGTGCCAGCAGGCTTGACAGGGTGGTGAACACTGAAGCTTTCTTT.